These 2 T cell receptor beta chains share one sample of origin, sequenced in a study of blood T cell repertoires in COVID-19. Assay: immunoSEQ multiplex PCR; the TCRdb copy retains only in-frame clones and omits some. The table records just under 9,000 clones, 80% to 90% of them present only once. The specimen sequenced was peripheral blood. The receptors were gathered from a human donor with active COVID-19. The donor label of this sample is uncertain.

The rearrangement links TRBV11-3 to TRBJ2-3, with 9 bases matching TRBD1. The ends lost 4 bases at V and 2 bases at J; junction bases unmatched: 4. The CDR3 extends over 15 amino acids. Germline values: CDR1 SGHNT, CDR2 YENEEA. The CDR3 loop is CASSSGTGFTDTQYF. The CDR3 DNA is TGTGCCAGCAGCTCCGGGACAGGGTTCACAGATACGCAGTATTTT.

The chain recombines TRBV13 with TRBJ1-5; TRBD1 might be the D (6 bases). The V gene lost 4 bases and the J gene lost 2 bases, with 15 bases spanning the gap. Germline loops: CDR1 PRHDT, CDR2 FYEKMQ (reference sequence). The CDR3 is made up of 16 amino acids. CDR3 in amino acids: CASSYSGEMGNQPQHF. The CDR3 bases are TGTGCCAGCAGCTACTCAGGGGAAATGGGCAATCAGCCCCAGCATTTT.